This entry is about one TCR beta chain. The CDR3 length is 15 residues. CDR1 is MDHEN and CDR2 is SYDVKM in the germline V gene. V lost 6 bases and J lost 5; bases outside the gene matches: 4. The entry originates in a study of control samples from healthy donors and cancer patients. Sequencing was performed with immunoSEQ multiplex PCR; in TCRdb, only in-frame clones are kept and a portion is missing. The sample shows some 30,000 clones, 91% of them seen only once. This sequence was found in a man aged 50-59 years with lung cancer. The chain combines TRBV28 with TRBJ2-1, with TRBD2 matching over 13 bases. Specimen: PBMCs. The CDR3 reads CASRRGTSGNNEQFF. CDR3 nucleotides: TGTGCCAGCAGGCGCGGGACTAGCGGGAACAATGAGCAGTTCTTC. Using reference TRBV28 and TRBJ2-1 for the parts outside the CDR3, the full variable domain is DVKVTQSSRYLVKRTGEKVFLECVQDMDHENMFWYRQDPGLGLRLIYFSYDVKMKEKGDIPEGYSVSREKKERFSLILESASTNQTSMYLCASRRGTSGNNEQFFGPGTRLTVL.